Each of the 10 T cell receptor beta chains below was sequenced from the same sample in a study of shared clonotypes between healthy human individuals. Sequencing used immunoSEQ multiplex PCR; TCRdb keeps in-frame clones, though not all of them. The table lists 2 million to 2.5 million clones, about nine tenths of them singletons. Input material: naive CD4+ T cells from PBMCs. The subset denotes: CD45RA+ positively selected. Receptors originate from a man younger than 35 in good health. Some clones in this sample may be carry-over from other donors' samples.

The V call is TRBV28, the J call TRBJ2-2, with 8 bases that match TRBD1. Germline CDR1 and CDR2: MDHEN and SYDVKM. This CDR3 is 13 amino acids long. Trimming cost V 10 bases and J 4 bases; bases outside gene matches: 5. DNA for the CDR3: TGTGCCATCACGGACAGGGTCACCGGGGAGCTGTTTTTT. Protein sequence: CAITDRVTGELFF.

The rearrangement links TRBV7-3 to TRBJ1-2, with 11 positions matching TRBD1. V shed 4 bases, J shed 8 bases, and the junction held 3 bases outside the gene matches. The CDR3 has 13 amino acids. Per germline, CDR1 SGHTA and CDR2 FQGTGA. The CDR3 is CASSYGQGAGYTF. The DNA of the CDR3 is TGTGCCAGCAGCTACGGACAGGGGGCAGGCTACACCTTC.

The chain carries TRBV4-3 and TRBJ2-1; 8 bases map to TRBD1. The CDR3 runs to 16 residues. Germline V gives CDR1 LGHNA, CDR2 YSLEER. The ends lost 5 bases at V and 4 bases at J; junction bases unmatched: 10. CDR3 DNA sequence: TGCGCCAGCAGCAACCGACAGGGGACCGGGTACAATGAGCAGTTCTTC. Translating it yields CASSNRQGTGYNEQFF.

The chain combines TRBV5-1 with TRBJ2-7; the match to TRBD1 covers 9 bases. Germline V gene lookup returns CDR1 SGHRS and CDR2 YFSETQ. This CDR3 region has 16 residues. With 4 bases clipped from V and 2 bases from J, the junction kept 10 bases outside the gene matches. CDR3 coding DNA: TGCGCCAGCAGCCCCGACGGGACAGGGAAAGCCTACGAGCAGTACTTC. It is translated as CASSPDGTGKAYEQYF.

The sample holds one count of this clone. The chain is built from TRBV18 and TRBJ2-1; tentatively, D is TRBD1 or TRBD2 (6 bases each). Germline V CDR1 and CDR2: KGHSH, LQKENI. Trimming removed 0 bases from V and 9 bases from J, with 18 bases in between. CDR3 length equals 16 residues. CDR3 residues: CASSPPGGQTRGEQFF. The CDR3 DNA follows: TGTGCCAGCTCACCACCGGGGGGACAAACTCGTGGTGAGCAGTTCTTC. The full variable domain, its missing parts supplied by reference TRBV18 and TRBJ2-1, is NAGVMQNPRHLVRRRGQEARLRCSPMKGHSHVYWYRQLPEEGLKFMVYLQKENIIDESGMPKERFSAEFPKEGPSILRIQQVVRGDSAAYFCASSPPGGQTRGEQFFGPGTRLTVL.

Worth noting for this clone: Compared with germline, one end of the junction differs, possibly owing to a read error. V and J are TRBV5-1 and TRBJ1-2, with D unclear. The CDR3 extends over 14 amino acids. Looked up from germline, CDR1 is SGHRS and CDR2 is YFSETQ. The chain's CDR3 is CASSLGPQGYGYTF. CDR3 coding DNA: TGCGCCAGCAGTTTGGGTCCCCAAGGCTATGGCTACACCTTC.

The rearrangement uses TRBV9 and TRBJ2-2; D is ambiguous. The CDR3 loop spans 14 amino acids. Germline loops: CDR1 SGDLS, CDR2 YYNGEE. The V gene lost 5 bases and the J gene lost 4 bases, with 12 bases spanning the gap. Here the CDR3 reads CASRTLEVTGELFF. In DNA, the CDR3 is TGTGCCAGCAGAACTCTTGAGGTCACCGGGGAGCTGTTTTTT.

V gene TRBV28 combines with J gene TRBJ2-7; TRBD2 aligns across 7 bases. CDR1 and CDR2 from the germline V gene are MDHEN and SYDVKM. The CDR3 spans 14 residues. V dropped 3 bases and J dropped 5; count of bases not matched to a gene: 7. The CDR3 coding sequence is TGTGCCAGCAGTTTCGGGGGGTCGGTGGACGAGCAGTACTTC. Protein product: CASSFGGSVDEQYF. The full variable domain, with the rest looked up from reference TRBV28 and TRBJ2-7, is DVKVTQSSRYLVKRTGEKVFLECVQDMDHENMFWYRQDPGLGLRLIYFSYDVKMKEKGDIPEGYSVSREKKERFSLILESASTNQTSMYLCASSFGGSVDEQYFGPGTRLTVT.

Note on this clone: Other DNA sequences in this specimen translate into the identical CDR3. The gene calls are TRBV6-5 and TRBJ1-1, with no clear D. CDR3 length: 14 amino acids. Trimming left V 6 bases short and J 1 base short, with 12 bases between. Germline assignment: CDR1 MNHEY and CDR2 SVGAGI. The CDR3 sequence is CASSPSLGNTEAFF. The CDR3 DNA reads TGTGCCAGCAGCCCCTCGCTCGGGAACACTGAAGCTTTCTTT.

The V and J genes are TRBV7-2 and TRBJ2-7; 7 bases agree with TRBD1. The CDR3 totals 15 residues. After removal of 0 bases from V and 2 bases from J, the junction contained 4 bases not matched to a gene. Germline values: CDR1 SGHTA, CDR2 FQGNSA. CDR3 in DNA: TGTGCCAGCAGCTTAGCCGGGACAGACCCCTACGAGCAGTACTTC. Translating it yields CASSLAGTDPYEQYF.